The T cell receptor (beta chain) described here comes from a study of lymphopenia after photon versus proton radiotherapy (dated by TCRdb to about 2019). Broadly, across the study: Photon and proton radiation therapy were compared by the study for their immunological effects in patients with gastrointestinal tumors who developed high-grade lymphopenia. The cohort included roughly 18 patients with gastrointestinal tumors who developed lymphopenia after receiving either photon or proton therapy. The study aimed to characterize how the two radiation modalities differ in their impact on the immune system. Study-level results and caveats: After the lymphocyte count nadir, oligoclonal expansion, especially of CD8+ Temra cells, was observed in photon-treated repertoires, and the drop in diversity was driven by this expansion. During treatment, patients who received proton therapy stayed relatively stable, whereas patients who received photon therapy lost naive T cells and TCR diversity and gained effector/memory populations. The survival association was assessed only in patients who died, and better survival with proton therapy was presented by the authors as a possibility rather than a demonstrated result. Among patients across the cohort who died, overall survival time showed an inverse correlation with a larger post-nadir drop in TCR diversity.

The method behind the library was the immunoSEQ multiplex PCR assay. Alongside multiparametric flow cytometry, deep sequencing of rearranged TCR beta loci was used to profile the T cell repertoires. TCRdb's version of the immuneACCESS table is confined to in-frame rearrangements and falls short of the full clone set. An unresolved V gene accounts for under half of the shortfall where checked; the remainder is of unknown origin. The sample includes around 63,000 clones, with around 86% observed a single time. About 10% of the sample comes from the top ten. The trim is 2 bases for V and 3 bases for J, with a gap of 5 bases between the germline ends. Sequences SEHNR (CDR1) and FQNEAQ (CDR2) are obtained from the germline V gene (reference sequence). From the cysteine up to the phenylalanine, the CDR3 has a length of 13 residues. Of the read, only the CDR3 DNA is kept; its 39 bases are in frame from base 1.

Regarding this clone: Its antigen remains undetermined. Per-nucleotide qualities are absent, and no much larger clonotype sits a single base away.

This specimen consisted of peripheral blood, obtained from a patient treated with proton-based radiotherapy. The clonotype comes from a man of 80 years or more with esophageal cancer. The sequence joins TRBV7-9 to TRBJ2-1, and the D gene may be TRBD1, 5 bases matching. In nucleotide form, the sequence is TGTGCCAGCAGCTTAACAGGCTACAATGAGCAGTTCTTC. This translates into CASSLTGYNEQFF.